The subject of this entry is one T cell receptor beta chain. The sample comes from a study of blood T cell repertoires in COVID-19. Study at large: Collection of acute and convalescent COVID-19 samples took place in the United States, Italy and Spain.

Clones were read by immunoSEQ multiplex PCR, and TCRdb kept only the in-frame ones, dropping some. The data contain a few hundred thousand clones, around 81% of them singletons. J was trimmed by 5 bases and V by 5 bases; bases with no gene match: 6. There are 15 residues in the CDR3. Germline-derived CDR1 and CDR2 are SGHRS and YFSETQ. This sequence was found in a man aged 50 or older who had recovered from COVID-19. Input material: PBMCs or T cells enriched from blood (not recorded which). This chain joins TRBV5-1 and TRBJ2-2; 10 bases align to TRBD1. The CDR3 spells CASRRTGGITGELFF. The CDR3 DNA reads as TGCGCCAGCAGGCGGACAGGGGGTATTACCGGGGAGCTGTTTTTT.